A selection of T cell receptor beta chains follows, all from one sample in a study of cytomegalovirus exposure and HLA in healthy donors. Using immunoSEQ multiplex PCR, the repertoire was profiled, and TCRdb retains in-frame clones only, with some absent. The sample lists about 150,000 clones, more than 70% occurring once. What was sequenced was PBMCs. These receptors were taken from a human donor in good health. The CDR3 runs from the conserved cysteine through the conserved F or W. D genes are given only for firm matches. Size is omitted from some rows. Given values are once, few, many or a class for expanded clones.

v_call	j_call	clone_size	d_call	cdr3_aa	cdr3_nt
TRBV18	TRBJ1-1	.	.	CASSPSGGNTEAFF	TGTGCCAGCTCACCAAGTGGAGGGAATACTGAAGCTTTCTTT
TRBV11-2	TRBJ2-5	.	.	CASSPTLGAETQYF	TGTGCCAGCAGCCCGACTCTAGGGGCAGAGACCCAGTACTTC
TRBV6-1	TRBJ2-2	.	TRBD2	CASSGLTSGRAAGELFF	TGTGCCAGCAGTGGACTGACTAGCGGGAGGGCCGCCGGGGAGCTGTTTTTT
TRBV7-9	TRBJ2-1	.	.	CASSFKRTGEQFF	TGTGCCAGCAGCTTCAAGCGAACGGGTGAGCAGTTCTTC
TRBV7-3	TRBJ2-7	.	TRBD2	CASSLFVGGAYEQYF	TGTGCCAGCAGCTTATTTGTTGGGGGGGCCTACGAGCAGTACTTC
TRBV5-5	TRBJ1-5	.	.	CASSSYREMGNQPQHF	TGTGCCAGCAGCTCATACAGGGAAATGGGCAATCAGCCCCAGCATTTT
TRBV11-1	TRBJ2-7	.	TRBD1	CASSRDSYEQYF	TGTGCCAGCAGCCGGGACAGCTACGAGCAGTACTTC
TRBV5-1	TRBJ2-3	.	TRBD2	CASSAGTRTTDTQYF	TGCGCCAGCAGCGCCGGGACTAGGACCACAGATACGCAGTATTTT
TRBV19	TRBJ1-5	.	.	CASSIWGARQPQHF	TGTGCCAGTAGTATCTGGGGCGCAAGGCAGCCCCAGCATTTT
TRBV19	TRBJ2-1	.	.	CASSPKQPYNEQFF	TGTGCCAGTAGCCCCAAACAGCCCTACAATGAGCAGTTCTTC
TRBV7-2	TRBJ2-5	.	.	CASSSAGATQYF	TGTGCCAGCAGCTCCGCAGGGGCGACCCAGTACTTC
TRBV19	TRBJ2-7	.	TRBD2	CASSTRVSGGYEQYF	TGTGCCAGCAGCACCAGGGTTTCGGGAGGCTACGAGCAGTACTTC
TRBV28	TRBJ2-7	.	TRBD2	CASSLLLAGALEQYF	TGTGCCAGCAGTTTATTACTAGCGGGAGCTCTCGAGCAGTACTTC
TRBV4-1	TRBJ2-4	.	.	CASSQESGFAKNIQYF	TGCGCCAGCAGCCAAGAATCAGGGTTTGCCAAAAACATTCAGTACTTC
TRBV27	TRBJ2-7	.	.	CASNSRSQGEQYF	TGTGCCAGCAATTCCCGGAGTCAGGGGGAGCAGTACTTC
TRBV7-2	TRBJ2-1	.	TRBD2	CASSLPVSGRGNEQFF	TGTGCCAGCAGCTTACCTGTTAGCGGGAGGGGAAATGAGCAGTTCTTC
TRBV9	TRBJ2-2	.	TRBD1	CASSVTGAFDTGELFF	TGTGCCAGCAGCGTAACAGGGGCATTCGACACCGGGGAGCTGTTTTTT
TRBV4-1	TRBJ1-4	.	.	CASSPHQKTASYEKLFF	TGCGCCAGCAGCCCACACCAGAAGACAGCCTCTTATGAAAAACTGTTTTTT
TRBV4-3	TRBJ1-1	.	.	CASSQETPDMSRGGNSEAFF	TGCGCCAGCAGCCAAGAGACCCCGGACATGAGTCGCGGGGGAAATTCTGAAGCTTTCTTT
TRBV28	TRBJ2-7	few	.	CASQGSSYEQYF	TGTGCCAGCCAGGGGTCATCCTACGAGCAGTACTTC
TRBV18	TRBJ1-5	.	.	CASSSGSNQPQHF	TGTGCCAGCTCCTCCGGTAGCAATCAGCCCCAGCATTTT
TRBV5-6	TRBJ2-1	.	TRBD1	CASSLDRGQGLTDAGQFF	TGTGCCAGCAGCTTGGATCGGGGACAGGGGCTCACCGACGCCGGGCAGTTCTTC
TRBV6-6	TRBJ2-7	few	TRBD1	CASRYGTGRNEQYF	TGTGCCAGTCGTTACGGGACAGGGCGTAACGAGCAGTACTTC